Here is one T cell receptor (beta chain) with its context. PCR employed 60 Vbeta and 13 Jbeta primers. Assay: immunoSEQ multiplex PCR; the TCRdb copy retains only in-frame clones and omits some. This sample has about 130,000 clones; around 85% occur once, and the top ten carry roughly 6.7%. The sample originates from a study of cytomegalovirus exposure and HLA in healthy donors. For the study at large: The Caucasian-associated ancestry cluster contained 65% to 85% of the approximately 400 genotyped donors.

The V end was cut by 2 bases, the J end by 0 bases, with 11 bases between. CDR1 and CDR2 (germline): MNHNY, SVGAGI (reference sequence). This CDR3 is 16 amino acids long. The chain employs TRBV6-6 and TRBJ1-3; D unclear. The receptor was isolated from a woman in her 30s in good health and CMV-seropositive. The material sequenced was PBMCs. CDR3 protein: CASSYGGLDSGNTIYF. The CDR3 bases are TGTGCCAGCAGTTACGGTGGACTAGACTCTGGAAACACCATATATTTT.